Presented here are 7 T cell receptor beta chains from one specimen sequenced in a study of cytomegalovirus exposure and HLA in healthy donors. Sequencing used immunoSEQ multiplex PCR; TCRdb keeps in-frame clones, though not all of them. The repertoire consists of over 100,000 clones, with around 87% occurring once and the leading ten covering over 6%. The sample comprised PBMCs. The receptors derive from a woman aged 18 to 35 in good health and CMV-seropositive.

The chain employs TRBV7-8 and TRBJ2-3, with TRBD1 matching over 7 bases. The length of the CDR3 is 15 residues. J was trimmed by 6 bases and V by 5 bases; bases with no gene match: 11. Germline lookup yields CDR1 SGHVS and CDR2 FQNEAQ. The CDR3 nucleotides read TGTGCCAGCAGCCAGCGACAGGGTAGAGAGGATACGCAGTATTTT. Amino acid sequence: CASSQRQGREDTQYF.

The J gene is TRBJ1-5, the V gene TRBV6-1; 11 bases fit TRBD1. V trimming: 1 base; J trimming: 7 bases; junction bases outside the gene matches: 9. This CDR3 is 17 amino acids long. Germline CDR1 and CDR2: MNHNS and SASEGT. The CDR3 nucleotides read TGTGCCAGCAGTGAAGATCAGGACAGGGGGCTAAGGCAGCCCCAGCATTTT. This translates into CASSEDQDRGLRQPQHF.

The J gene is TRBJ2-7, the V gene TRBV27, with D perhaps TRBD2 (5 bases). The CDR3 sequence is 15 residues long. The V and J ends lost 5 bases and 2 bases respectively, with 16 bases between them. Germline V gives CDR1 MNHEY, CDR2 SMNVEV (reference sequence). CDR3: CASSPDRTLPYEQYF. The DNA of the CDR3 is TGTGCCAGCAGTCCAGACCGGACTTTACCCTACGAGCAGTACTTC.

The V call is TRBV5-4, the J call TRBJ2-5; 11 bases are shared with TRBD2. The CDR3 has 15 amino acids. Germline CDR1 SGHNT, CDR2 YYREEE (reference sequence). V dropped 3 bases and J dropped 6; count of bases not matched to a gene: 7. The CDR3 is CASSSLAGDRKTQYF. For the CDR3, the DNA is TGTGCCAGCAGCTCACTAGCGGGAGATCGGAAGACCCAGTACTTC.

This clone was seen a handful of times. The rearrangement uses TRBV7-9 and TRBJ2-7; D possibly corresponds to TRBD2 (5 bases). The V end was cut by 5 bases, the J end by 4 bases, with 12 bases between. The CDR3 length is 13 residues. Germline CDR1 reads SEHNR; CDR2 reads FQNEAQ (reference sequence). The CDR3 reads CASSAAGEYEQYF. The CDR3 nucleotides are TGTGCCAGCAGCGCCGCCGGGGAATACGAGCAGTACTTC.

The chain links TRBV6-1 to TRBJ2-7, with unresolved D. Germline CDR1 MNHNS, CDR2 SASEGT. Trimming pared 2 bases from V and 1 base from J, leaving 21 bases between. The CDR3 contains 18 residues. The CDR3 loop is CASSEQVLLARRSYEQYF. In DNA form, the CDR3 reads TGTGCCAGCAGTGAACAGGTGCTTTTGGCCCGTCGATCCTACGAGCAGTACTTC.

The genes are TRBV19 and TRBJ1-2, with 8 bases fitting TRBD1. Unmatched junction bases numbered 6, after V lost 6 bases and J lost 3 bases. The CDR3 is 14 residues long. Germline loops: CDR1 LNHDA, CDR2 SQIVND (reference sequence). The DNA of the CDR3 is TGTGCCAGTAGGCGTGGACAGGGCGACTATGGCTACACCTTC. Protein sequence: CASRRGQGDYGYTF.